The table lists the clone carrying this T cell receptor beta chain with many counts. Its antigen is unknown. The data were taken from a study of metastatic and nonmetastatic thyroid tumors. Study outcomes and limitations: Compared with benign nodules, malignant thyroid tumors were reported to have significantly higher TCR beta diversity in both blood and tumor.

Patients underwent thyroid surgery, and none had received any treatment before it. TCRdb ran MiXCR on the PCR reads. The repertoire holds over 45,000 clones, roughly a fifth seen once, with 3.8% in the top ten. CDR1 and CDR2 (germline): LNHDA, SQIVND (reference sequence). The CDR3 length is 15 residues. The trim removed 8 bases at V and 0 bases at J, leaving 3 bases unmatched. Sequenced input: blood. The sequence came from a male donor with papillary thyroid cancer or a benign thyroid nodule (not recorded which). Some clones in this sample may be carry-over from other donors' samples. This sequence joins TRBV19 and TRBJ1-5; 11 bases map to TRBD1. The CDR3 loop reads CASGTGGASNQPQHF. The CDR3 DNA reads TGTGCCAGTGGGACAGGGGGGGCTAGCAATCAGCCCCAGCATTTT.